Each of the 5 T cell receptor beta chains below was sequenced from the same sample in a study of blood T cells in healthy people across ages. Together with a sample-barcoded 5' primer, a J-beta primer mix was included in a second PCR lasting about 7 to 11 cycles. One entry per CDR3 protein results from TCRdb running MiXCR on the 5' RACE reads. The sample lists 900,000 to 950,000 distinct CDR3 sequences, 25% to 35% occurring once. The data also belong to a second study, concerning T cells of mothers and their children.

Sequencing was carried out using blood. These receptors originate from a woman between 40 and 50 years old in good health.

The chain combines TRBV5-1 with TRBJ1-2, with D perhaps TRBD1 (6 bases). This CDR3 is 15 amino acids long. Trimming took off 0 bases at V and 1 base at J, with 10 bases between the two ends. In germline, CDR1 is SGHRS, CDR2 YFSETQ. The CDR3 loop reads CASSLDRDSNYGYTF. CDR3 nucleotide sequence: TGCGCCAGCAGCTTGGACAGGGATAGTAACTATGGCTACACCTTC.

The CDR3 is CASSKELPYQPQHF. DNA of the CDR3: TGTGCCAGCAGCAAAGAGCTGCCTTATCAGCCCCAGCATTTT. The chain joins TRBV21-1 to TRBJ1-5. TRBV21-1 is termed a pseudogene. This CDR3 is built from 14 residues.

The J gene is TRBJ2-5, the V gene TRBV10-3, with D perhaps TRBD1 or TRBD2 (6 bases each). Germline lookup yields CDR1 ENHRY and CDR2 SYGVKD. The CDR3 has 14 residues. V lost 11 bases to trimming and J lost 2 bases, with 18 bases between them. The chain's CDR3 is CAATKGGIQETQYF. CDR3 in DNA: TGTGCCGCCACAAAGGGGGGAATACAAGAGACCCAGTACTTC.

The table lists this clonotype with many counts. Germline and junction disagree at one end, which may indicate a read error. The genes are TRBV28 and TRBJ1-1; D may be TRBD1 (6 bases). Germline V gene data show CDR1 as MDHEN and CDR2 as SYDVKM. This CDR3 is built from 11 residues. The CDR3 loop is CASTDSTQAFF. In nucleotides, the CDR3 is TGTGCCAGCACGGACAGCACTCAAGCTTTCTTT.

The table lists this clonotype with a few counts. The chain links TRBV2 to TRBJ2-5; TRBD2 agrees at 12 bases. Trimming took 2 bases from V and 2 from J; bases not matched to a gene: 6. CDR1 and CDR2 from the germline V gene are SNHLY and FYNNEI. The CDR3 loop spans 17 amino acids. CDR3 DNA: TGTGCCAGCAGTGAAACACTAGCGGGGGGCCCACAAGAGACCCAGTACTTC. It yields the protein CASSETLAGGPQETQYF.